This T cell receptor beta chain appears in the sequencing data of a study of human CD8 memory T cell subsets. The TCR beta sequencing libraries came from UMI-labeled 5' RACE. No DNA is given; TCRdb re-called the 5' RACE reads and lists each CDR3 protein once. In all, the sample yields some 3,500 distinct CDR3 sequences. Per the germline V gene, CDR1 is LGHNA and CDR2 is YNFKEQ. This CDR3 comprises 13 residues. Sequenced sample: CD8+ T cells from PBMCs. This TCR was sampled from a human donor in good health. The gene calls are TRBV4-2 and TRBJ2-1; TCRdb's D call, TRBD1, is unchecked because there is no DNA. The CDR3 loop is CASSETTPSEQFF.